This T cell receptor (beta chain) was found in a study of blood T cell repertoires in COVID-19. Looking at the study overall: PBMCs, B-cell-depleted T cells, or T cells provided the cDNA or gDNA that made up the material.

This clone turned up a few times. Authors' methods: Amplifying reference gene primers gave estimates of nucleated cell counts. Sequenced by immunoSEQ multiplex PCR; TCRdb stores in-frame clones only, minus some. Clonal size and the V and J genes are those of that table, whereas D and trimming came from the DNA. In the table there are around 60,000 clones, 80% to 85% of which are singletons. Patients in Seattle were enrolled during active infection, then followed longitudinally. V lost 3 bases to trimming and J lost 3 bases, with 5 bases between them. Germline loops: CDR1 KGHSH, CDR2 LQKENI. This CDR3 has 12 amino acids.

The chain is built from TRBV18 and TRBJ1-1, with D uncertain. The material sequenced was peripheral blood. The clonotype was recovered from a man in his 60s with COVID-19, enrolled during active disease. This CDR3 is CASSPAHTEAFF. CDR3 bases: TGTGCCAGCTCACCCGCGCACACTGAAGCTTTCTTT.